The 25 T cell receptor beta chains given below trace back to one sample, sequenced in a study of cytotoxic CD8 clonotypes in ibrutinib-treated CLL. Sequencing used immunoSEQ multiplex PCR; TCRdb keeps in-frame clones, though not all of them. The data contain some 300,000 clones, around four fifths of them seen just once; the ten biggest clones take up roughly 6.3%. Material: PBMCs, obtained before ibrutinib treatment. The receptors were sampled from a human donor with chronic lymphocytic leukemia.

As DNA, the CDR3 is TGTGCCTGGAGTGTAGGGCGGGAGCAGTTCTTC. It yields the protein CAWSVGREQFF. The chain links TRBV30 to TRBJ2-1; D unclear. CDR3 length equals 11 residues. Trimming cost V 0 bases and J 10 bases, with 7 bases left between them. CDR1 and CDR2 from the germline V gene are GTSNPN and SVGIG (reference sequence).

The chain recombines TRBV5-5 with TRBJ1-2; possible D gene TRBD1, 6 bases. The CDR3 contains 15 residues. Germline-derived CDR1 and CDR2 are SGHKS and YYEKEE (reference sequence). Trimming shortened V by 4 bases and J by 5 bases, and 18 bases separated the two germline ends. In DNA form, the CDR3 reads TGTGCCAGCAGCCAGGGGCCAGGGGACCAATATGGCTACACCTTC. Translation gives CASSQGPGDQYGYTF.

The chain has TRBV27 and TRBJ2-7, with D perhaps TRBD2 (5 bases). Trimming pared 0 bases from V and 6 bases from J, leaving 9 bases between. Germline-derived CDR1 and CDR2 are MNHEY and SMNVEV (reference sequence). The CDR3 is 13 residues long. The CDR3 sequence: CASSLSRGSEQYF. CDR3 DNA: TGTGCCAGCAGTTTATCTCGGGGATCCGAGCAGTACTTC.

This clone was observed a single time. The chain carries TRBV2 and TRBJ2-7; 7 positions agree with TRBD1. The CDR3 has 15 amino acids. Looked up from germline, CDR1 is SNHLY and CDR2 is FYNNEI. The J segment lost 4 bases and the V segment lost 2 bases, leaving 8 bases of the junction unmatched. The CDR3 spells CASSERQGERYEQYF. In DNA, the CDR3 is TGTGCCAGCAGTGAAAGACAGGGTGAAAGATACGAGCAGTACTTC.

In its sample, this clone was seen once. J is TRBJ2-6 and V is TRBV30; TRBD1 might be the D (5 bases). This CDR3 region has 16 residues. V was cut by 5 bases and J by 0 bases, with 14 bases left in between. Germline loops: CDR1 GTSNPN, CDR2 SVGIG (reference sequence). DNA of the CDR3: TGTGCCTGGGGGGAAGACAGCTACTCTGGGGCCAACGTCCTGACTTTC. Translating it yields CAWGEDSYSGANVLTF.

This clone was seen just once. This chain's CDR3 is CASSHYYDSSYEQYF. The CDR3 nucleotides are TGCGCCAGCAGCCATTATTACGACAGTTCCTACGAGCAGTACTTC. The rearrangement links TRBV4-3 to TRBJ2-7, with a possible D match to TRBD1 (5 bases). V shed 3 bases and J shed 1 base, with 13 bases lying between them. From germline, CDR1 is LGHNA and CDR2 YSLEER. The CDR3 is made up of 15 amino acids.

The chain has TRBV7-9 and TRBJ2-7; 12 bases align to TRBD2. Germline V gene data show CDR1 as SEHNR and CDR2 as FQNEAQ (reference sequence). After removal of 5 bases from V and 5 bases from J, the junction contained 10 bases not matched to a gene. The CDR3 has 16 residues. As DNA, the CDR3 is TGTGCCAGCAGCCCACGACTAGCGGGAGTAGGCCACGAGCAGTACTTC. Translated: CASSPRLAGVGHEQYF.

The chain is built from TRBV9 and TRBJ2-7; TRBD1 matches 9 bases. The CDR3 contains 18 residues. Germline CDR1 SGDLS, CDR2 YYNGEE. The V and J ends lost 4 bases and 8 bases, in that order; junction bases with no gene match: 22. CDR3 sequence: CASSPFWGQGALLRKQYF. Written as DNA, the CDR3 is TGTGCCAGCAGCCCCTTTTGGGGACAGGGTGCCCTCCTACGAAAGCAGTACTTC. The variable domain in full, with the rest retrieved from reference TRBV9 and TRBJ2-7, is DSGVTQTPKHLITATGQRVTLRCSPRSGDLSVYWYQQSLDQGLQFLIQYYNGEERAKGNILERFSAQQFPDLHSELNLSSLELGDSALYFCASSPFWGQGALLRKQYFGPGTRLTVT.

The chain has TRBV29-1 and TRBJ1-1; D not resolved. Trimming stripped 5 bases from V and 1 base from J, with 8 bases between. CDR1 and CDR2 (germline): SQVTM, ANQGSEA. This CDR3 is built from 12 residues. CDR3 in amino acids: CSVYAKNTEAFF. The DNA of the CDR3 is TGCAGCGTTTACGCCAAGAACACTGAAGCTTTCTTT.

As for this clone: At one boundary the junction diverges from the germline segment, which might be a read error. The chain has TRBV6-4 and TRBJ1-4, with a tentative D call TRBD1 (5 bases). The germline V gene encodes CDR1 MRHNA and CDR2 SNTAGT. There are 11 residues in the CDR3. The CDR3 here is CASRTGARGCF. The DNA for the CDR3 is TGTGCCAGCCGGACTGGGGCGCGGGGCTGTTTT.

The chain is built from TRBV10-3 and TRBJ2-7; D might be TRBD2 (6 bases). Germline loops: CDR1 ENHRY, CDR2 SYGVKD. Trimming left V 6 bases short and J 0 bases short, with 24 bases between. The CDR3 sequence is 18 residues long. The chain's CDR3 is CAISALGGEEPTSYEQYF. CDR3 nucleotide sequence: TGTGCCATCAGCGCATTGGGGGGAGAAGAACCCACCTCCTACGAGCAGTACTTC.

The chain couples TRBV27 to TRBJ2-5; 10 bases are a match to TRBD2. This CDR3 has 14 residues. From germline, CDR1 is MNHEY and CDR2 SMNVEV (reference sequence). Trimming took 2 bases from V and 6 from J; bases not matched to a gene: 3. CDR3 region: CASSLTSGTQTQYF. In DNA form, the CDR3 reads TGTGCCAGCAGTTTAACTAGCGGGACGCAGACCCAGTACTTC.

CDR3 loop: CASTQVVGTGNEQYF. For the CDR3, the DNA is TGTGCCAGCACCCAGGTAGTGGGAACAGGGAACGAGCAGTACTTC. The gene calls are TRBV27 and TRBJ2-7; D is possibly TRBD1 (6 bases). Germline V gene sequence: CDR1 MNHEY, CDR2 SMNVEV (reference sequence). The CDR3 runs to 15 residues. V shed 7 bases and J shed 5 bases, with 21 bases lying between them.

The J gene is TRBJ1-1, the V gene TRBV28; D gene unclear. Per the germline V gene, CDR1 is MDHEN and CDR2 is SYDVKM. CDR3 length equals 11 residues. V lost 5 bases and J 1 base, leaving 2 bases between the germline ends. The CDR3 sequence is CASSQNTEAFF. The CDR3, as DNA: TGTGCCAGCAGTCAGAACACTGAAGCTTTCTTT.

V gene TRBV7-8 combines with J gene TRBJ2-2; TRBD2 is a possible D gene (6 bases). CDR1 and CDR2 from the germline V gene are SGHVS and FQNEAQ. This CDR3 has 16 residues. Trimming removed 0 bases at V and 0 bases at J, with 8 bases between. As DNA, the CDR3 is TGTGCCAGCAGCTTAGCGTCGGGAGCGAACACCGGGGAGCTGTTTTTT. Its protein product is CASSLASGANTGELFF.

This sequence joins TRBV28 and TRBJ1-2; TRBD1 is a possible D gene (5 bases). Germline CDR1 MDHEN, CDR2 SYDVKM. CDR3 length equals 14 residues. V was trimmed by 5 bases and J by 6 bases, leaving 16 bases between them. The CDR3 bases are TGTGCCAGCAGTCTTGTTCAGGGCGTTAATGGCTACACCTTC. Its translation: CASSLVQGVNGYTF.

The V gene is TRBV9, the J gene TRBJ2-2; 9 bases line up with TRBD1. V lost 2 bases, J lost 7 bases, and 6 bases stayed unmatched. The CDR3 loop spans 15 amino acids. The germline V gene has CDR1 SGDLS and CDR2 YYNGEE. CDR3 region: CASSVTGGFGGELFF. The DNA of the CDR3 is TGTGCCAGCAGCGTGACAGGGGGTTTTGGCGGGGAGCTGTTTTTT.

The CDR3 nucleotides are TGTGCCAGTAGTCCGGGACTAGCGGGAATACACAATGAGCAGTTCTTC. It is translated as CASSPGLAGIHNEQFF. This chain uses TRBV19 with TRBJ2-1, with TRBD2 matching 13 bases. CDR1 is LNHDA and CDR2 is SQIVND in the germline V gene (reference sequence). The CDR3 contains 16 residues. The V gene end was trimmed by 5 bases and the J gene end by 5 bases; junction bases not matched to a gene: 6.

The chain links TRBV25-1 to TRBJ2-1; 7 bases are a match to TRBD1. V shed 1 base, J shed 5 bases, and the junction held 8 bases outside the gene matches. The CDR3 length is 16 residues. Germline V gene sequence: CDR1 MGHDK, CDR2 SYGVNS. CDR3 region: CASSELGTAINNEQFF. CDR3 nucleotide sequence: TGTGCCAGCAGTGAATTGGGGACAGCCATTAACAATGAGCAGTTCTTC.

The gene calls are TRBV6-1 and TRBJ1-2; tentative D call: TRBD1 (6 bases). CDR1 is MNHNS, CDR2 SASEGT, per germline. Trimming left V 5 bases short and J 8 bases short, with 15 bases between. CDR3 length: 13 amino acids. CDR3: CASSSITGTGYTF. The DNA of the CDR3 is TGTGCCAGCAGTTCTATAACAGGGACCGGCTACACCTTC.

The V gene is TRBV4-1, the J gene TRBJ2-1; possibly TRBD1 or TRBD2 for D (5 bases each). The CDR3 is 15 amino acids. From germline, CDR1 is MGHRA and CDR2 YSYEKL. Trimming shortened V by 1 base and J by 4 bases, and 11 bases separated the two germline ends. The CDR3 region has the DNA TGCGCCAGCAGCCAAGGGGGGAACCTTTACAATGAGCAGTTCTTC. Amino acids: CASSQGGNLYNEQFF.

V gene TRBV27 combines with J gene TRBJ2-1, with 14 bases that match TRBD2. The CDR3 totals 17 residues. The junction had 7 bases not matched to a gene; V was cut back by 5 bases and J by 4 bases. The germline CDR1 and CDR2 sequences are MNHEY and SMNVEV (reference sequence). The DNA of the CDR3 is TGTGCCAGCAGTAGAGGGACTAGCGGGAGAATGTACAATGAGCAGTTCTTC. As protein: CASSRGTSGRMYNEQFF.

The genes are TRBV30 and TRBJ2-7, with 8 nucleotides matching TRBD2. Germline V gene sequence: CDR1 GTSNPN, CDR2 SVGIG (reference sequence). Unmatched junction bases numbered 11, after V lost 0 bases and J lost 4 bases. The CDR3 has 16 residues. CDR3 in DNA: TGTGCCTGGAGTGTAGTGGGCGGGAGGTTTCGGTACGAGCAGTACTTC. Residues: CAWSVVGGRFRYEQYF.

The rearrangement joins TRBV9 to TRBJ1-2, with 9 nucleotides matching TRBD1. The CDR3 is made up of 14 amino acids. After removal of 4 bases from V and 9 bases from J, the junction contained 10 bases not matched to a gene. The germline V gene encodes CDR1 SGDLS and CDR2 YYNGEE. CDR3 residues: CASSLRTGAMSYTF. The CDR3 nucleotides are TGTGCCAGCAGCCTTAGGACAGGGGCTATGAGCTACACCTTC.

This chain uses TRBV9 with TRBJ1-1, with D maybe TRBD1 (5 bases). CDR1 and CDR2 from the germline V gene are SGDLS and YYNGEE. V dropped 0 bases and J dropped 4 bases, with 13 bases sitting between them. CDR3 length: 15 residues. The CDR3 DNA is TGTGCCAGCAGCGTAGAAGGCAGGGTGGGCACTGAAGCTTTCTTT. Its protein is CASSVEGRVGTEAFF.